This paragraph covers one T cell receptor (beta chain) sequence. The data originate from a study of blood T cell repertoires in COVID-19. Original processing methods: Reference gene primer amplification gave nucleated cell count estimates. Measured with immunoSEQ multiplex PCR; TCRdb has only the in-frame clones, and not every one. That table is the source of V, J and clone size, and D and trimming were worked out from the DNA. The sample has tens of thousands of clones; approximately 84% are singletons. Sequenced sample: peripheral blood. The clonotype was recovered from a man aged 45-65 years with active COVID-19.

Written as DNA, the CDR3 is TGCGCCAGCAGCACCACAGGCGGCGGAGGGAACACCATATATTTT. This codes for CASSTTGGGGNTIYF. This chain joins TRBV5-1 and TRBJ1-3; perhaps TRBD1 as D (5 bases). The CDR3 sequence is 15 residues long. V was shortened by 4 bases and J by 7 bases, with 18 bases between the two germline ends. CDR1 is SGHRS and CDR2 is YFSETQ in the germline V gene.